This entry features one T cell receptor beta chain sequence. Antigen specificity is unknown. CDR3 length: 16 residues. With 3 bases clipped from V and 3 bases from J, the junction kept 4 bases outside the gene matches. In germline, CDR1 is LGHNA, CDR2 YNFKEQ. Recipients boosted at about 4 weeks or about 12 weeks are pooled. The method was immunoSEQ multiplex PCR; TCRdb's version includes in-frame clones alone and lacks a portion of them. The repertoire holds about 150,000 clones, with about 91% as singletons. This sample was taken from a study of T cell responses to AZD1222 COVID-19 vaccine. Findings and limits, study-wide: White British people made up most donors, females outnumbered males, and clonal diversity was possibly underestimated. Of spike-specific TCRs, nearly half reportedly target regions left unmutated in variants. Spike-specific TCRs gained breadth and depth after people received two AZD1222 doses.

The sequenced sample was peripheral blood, obtained 28 days after the second AZD1222 dose. The chain combines TRBV4-2 with TRBJ1-6; TRBD1 matches 8 bases. The clonotype was recovered from an adult who received the AZD1222 COVID-19 vaccine. DNA for the CDR3: TGTGCCAGCAGCCAGTCCGGGACAGGCTATAATTCACCCCTCCACTTT. This translates into CASSQSGTGYNSPLHF.